Following are 21 T cell receptor beta chains from one sample sequenced in a study of blood T cell repertoires in COVID-19 (dated by TCRdb to the early 2020s). Receptor amplification or capture employed the immunoSEQ multiplex PCR assay. TCRdb provides this immuneACCESS table in a form limited to in-frame rearrangements. Some clones are lacking; in checked studies, under half of them reflect an unresolved V gene, and why the rest are absent is not known. Recorded for this sample are 25,000 to 30,000 clones; over 70% of them occurred a single time. Of the sample, 15% to 20% falls within the top ten clones. Sequencing input: peripheral blood. Receptors originate from a woman in her sixties or seventies with acute or convalescent COVID-19.

This clone was seen a single time. The chain combines TRBV19 with TRBJ1-3; D unresolved. This CDR3 comprises 15 residues. V was shortened by 0 bases and J by 7 bases, with 13 bases between the two germline ends. The V gene's germline CDR1 is LNHDA and CDR2 SQIVND (reference sequence). The CDR3 loop reads CASSIDRGPRNTIYF. CDR3 bases: TGTGCCAGTAGTATAGATCGTGGGCCTCGGAACACCATATATTTT.

The chain joins TRBV5-1 to TRBJ2-7; 7 nucleotides agree with TRBD1. The J segment lost 2 bases and the V segment lost 4 bases, leaving 9 bases of the junction unmatched. This CDR3 has 15 residues. Germline V gene data show CDR1 as SGHRS and CDR2 as YFSETQ. CDR3 DNA sequence: TGCGCCAGCAGCACAGCACCGGGACAGCCCTACGAGCAGTACTTC. Translating it yields CASSTAPGQPYEQYF.

The chain combines TRBV5-1 with TRBJ1-2; the match to TRBD1 covers 7 bases. Trimming removed 4 bases from V and 2 bases from J; junction bases left unmatched: 5. This CDR3 is built from 14 residues. Germline assignment: CDR1 SGHRS and CDR2 YFSETQ. In DNA, the CDR3 is TGCGCCAGCAGCCCGGGACAGCAAAACTATGGCTACACCTTC. It encodes CASSPGQQNYGYTF.

This sequence joins TRBV4-1 and TRBJ1-6; 11 positions match TRBD1. The CDR3 consists of 16 residues. Germline V gene lookup returns CDR1 MGHRA and CDR2 YSYEKL. V shed 1 base, J shed 9 bases, and the junction held 5 bases outside the gene matches. CDR3 DNA: TGCGCCAGCAGCCAAGGGCGGGACAGGGGGATTTCACCCCTCCACTTT. Translated: CASSQGRDRGISPLHF.

The rearrangement joins TRBV7-9 to TRBJ1-1, with D perhaps TRBD1 (6 bases). Trimming left V 5 bases short and J 6 bases short, with 13 bases between. The CDR3 has 13 amino acids. Germline V gene sequence: CDR1 SEHNR, CDR2 FQNEAQ (reference sequence). The CDR3 DNA reads as TGTGCCAGCAGCCTACAGGGTTACTCTGAAGCTTTCTTT. The encoded protein is CASSLQGYSEAFF.

J is TRBJ1-1 and V is TRBV6-5, with D possibly matching TRBD1 (5 bases). V lost 6 bases, J lost 5 bases, and 16 bases lay in between. CDR1 is MNHEY, CDR2 SVGAGI, per germline. This CDR3 comprises 14 residues. CDR3 sequence (DNA): TGTGCCAGCAGCCCCGGTGGGGGGGGGACTGAAGCTTTCTTT. Protein: CASSPGGGGTEAFF.

For the CDR3, the DNA is TGTGCCAGTAGTATGTTAACAGGGTTGGTTTCACCCCTCCACTTT. Its translation is CASSMLTGLVSPLHF. The chain recombines TRBV19 with TRBJ1-6; TRBD1 is a possible D gene (6 bases). Germline V CDR1 and CDR2: LNHDA, SQIVND (reference sequence). The CDR3 loop spans 15 amino acids. V was pared by 3 bases and J by 9 bases, with 15 bases between.

The genes are TRBV12-3 or TRBV12-4 and TRBJ1-1; TRBD1 is a possible D gene (6 bases). The CDR3 contains 13 residues. Trimming removed 8 bases at V and 3 bases at J, with 13 bases between. The CDR3 DNA sequence: TGTGCCAGCTTTAGGGCAGGGGACACTGAAGCTTTCTTT. Protein sequence: CASFRAGDTEAFF.

The rearrangement uses TRBV29-1 and TRBJ1-5; unclear D gene. This CDR3 contains 13 residues. The germline CDR1 and CDR2 sequences are SQVTM and ANQGSEA. Trimming pared 4 bases from V and 1 base from J, leaving 8 bases between. This CDR3 is CSVAAGSNQPQHF. The CDR3 DNA is TGCAGCGTTGCGGCGGGGAGCAATCAGCCCCAGCATTTT.

V and J are TRBV6-5 and TRBJ1-1, with 8 bases matching TRBD1. The germline gives CDR1 MNHEY, CDR2 SVGAGI. This CDR3 is 15 amino acids long. The V and J ends lost 6 bases and 0 bases, in that order; junction bases with no gene match: 6. This CDR3 is CASSRTGSMNTEAFF. The DNA of the CDR3 is TGTGCCAGCAGCCGGACAGGGAGCATGAACACTGAAGCTTTCTTT.

The chain combines TRBV10-1 with TRBJ2-3; D gene uncertain. Germline V gene lookup returns CDR1 WNHNN and CDR2 SYGVQD (reference sequence). CDR3 size: 16 residues. Trimming pared 3 bases from V and 2 bases from J, leaving 15 bases between. The CDR3 coding sequence is TGCGCCAGCAGTGAAAGTACTACGGCAGCCACAGATACGCAGTATTTT. Protein: CASSESTTAATDTQYF.

V gene TRBV9 combines with J gene TRBJ2-6, with D uncertain. The germline V and J ends were trimmed by 1 base and 0 bases, with 8 bases remaining between them. The CDR3 runs to 16 residues. The germline gives CDR1 SGDLS, CDR2 YYNGEE. In nucleotides, the CDR3 is TGTGCCAGCAGCGTAAGGCAGGCCTCTGGGGCCAACGTCCTGACTTTC. Translating it yields CASSVRQASGANVLTF.

V is TRBV20-1 and J is TRBJ1-5; D perhaps matches TRBD1 (5 bases). In germline, CDR1 is DFQATT, CDR2 SNEGSKA (reference sequence). The CDR3 covers 14 residues. V shed 3 bases and J shed 3 bases, with 12 bases lying between them. The CDR3, as DNA: TGCAGTGCTAGTCCTGGGGCCCCCAATCAGCCCCAGCATTTT. The encoded protein is CSASPGAPNQPQHF.

The chain links TRBV30 to TRBJ1-2; D is possibly TRBD1 (6 bases). The V gene's germline CDR1 is GTSNPN and CDR2 SVGIG (reference sequence). This CDR3 has 14 residues. V was shortened by 3 bases and J by 6 bases, with 17 bases between the two germline ends. CDR3 DNA sequence: TGTGCCTGGAGAGACACAGGGCGTGAGGATGGCTACACCTTC. Amino acid sequence: CAWRDTGREDGYTF.

This chain links TRBV6-1 with TRBJ1-6; no clear D gene. V was cut by 1 base and J by 3 bases, with 7 bases left in between. The germline CDR1 and CDR2 sequences are MNHNS and SASEGT. This CDR3 contains 15 residues. The CDR3 bases are TGTGCCAGCAGTGAAGAGACATACTATAATTCACCCCTCCACTTT. As protein: CASSEETYYNSPLHF.

Here the CDR3 reads CASSMNGGAGDTQYF. The CDR3 DNA sequence: TGTGCCAGCAGCATGAACGGGGGGGCGGGGGATACGCAGTATTTT. The J gene is TRBJ2-3, the V gene TRBV7-2; 8 bases match TRBD2. The germline V gene has CDR1 SGHTA and CDR2 FQGNSA. The V gene end was trimmed by 5 bases and the J gene end by 6 bases; junction bases not matched to a gene: 10. The CDR3 totals 15 residues.

V and J are TRBV6-6 and TRBJ2-7; 8 nucleotides match TRBD2. The germline V gene encodes CDR1 MNHNY and CDR2 SVGAGI (reference sequence). This CDR3 has 15 residues. J gave up 4 bases and V 6 bases, and 11 bases lay outside the gene matches. CDR3 sequence (DNA): TGTGCCAGCAGGGGGGAAAGCGGGGGCCAATACGAGCAGTACTTC. This codes for CASRGESGGQYEQYF.

This chain connects TRBV6-2 or TRBV6-3 to TRBJ2-4, with 8 bases fitting TRBD2. The germline V gene has CDR1 MNHEY and CDR2 SVGEGT. Unmatched junction bases numbered 7, after V lost 5 bases and J lost 7 bases. The CDR3 is 14 amino acids. CDR3 DNA: TGTGCCAGCAGTCCCCCGGGAGGGGGGAACATTCAGTACTTC. As protein: CASSPPGGGNIQYF.

This sequence joins TRBV6-6 and TRBJ2-2, with D perhaps TRBD1 (5 bases). CDR3 length: 13 residues. Germline values: CDR1 MNHNY, CDR2 SVGAGI (reference sequence). V was shortened by 8 bases and J by 5 bases, with 12 bases between the two germline ends. The CDR3 DNA reads as TGTGCCAGCGGCGGCAGGGTAACCGGGGAGCTGTTTTTT. The encoded protein is CASGGRVTGELFF.

The chain joins TRBV5-1 to TRBJ2-2, with 7 nucleotides matching TRBD1. This CDR3 comprises 15 residues. CDR1 SGHRS and CDR2 YFSETQ come from the germline V gene. J lost 0 bases, V lost 3 bases, and 2 bases had no gene match. The CDR3 bases are TGCGCCAGCAGCTCGGGACAGTCGAACACCGGGGAGCTGTTTTTT. Translating it yields CASSSGQSNTGELFF.

V is TRBV7-3 and J is TRBJ1-1; D is ambiguous. Trimming stripped 4 bases from V and 6 bases from J, with 12 bases between. Germline CDR1 reads SGHTA; CDR2 reads FQGTGA. The CDR3 extends over 13 amino acids. The CDR3 nucleotides are TGTGCCAGCAGCTGGACTAAAGGCGCTGAAGCTTTCTTT. Translating it yields CASSWTKGAEAFF.